A selection of T cell receptor beta chains follows, all from one sample in a study of blood T cell repertoires in COVID-19. Only in-frame clones appear in the TCRdb table, and some are missing; sequencing was by immunoSEQ multiplex PCR. The table lists some 220,000 clones, approximately 82% of them singletons. Sequencing was performed on peripheral blood. These receptors came from a man aged 50 to 59 with active or convalescent COVID-19. Each CDR3 is given with its conserved first and last residue. A D gene is named only where the DNA matches it firmly. Expanded clones are given a class, and other clones once, few, many or no size at all.

v_gene	abundance	j_gene	d_gene	CDR3nt	CDR3aa
TRBV5-1	.	TRBJ2-5	.	TGCGCCAGCAGCTTGGCGGGACATACCCAAGAGACCCAGTACTTC	CASSLAGHTQETQYF
TRBV11-3	.	TRBJ2-1	TRBD1	TGTGCCAGCAGCTCAACAGGGGGCTGGAATGAGCAGTTCTTC	CASSSTGGWNEQFF
TRBV28	.	TRBJ1-1	.	TGTGCCAGCAGCCCCGGACCGAGGGCTGAAGCTTTCTTT	CASSPGPRAEAFF
TRBV2	.	TRBJ2-3	TRBD1	TGTGCCAGCAGTGCCCAGGGGGCAACAGATACGCAGTATTTT	CASSAQGATDTQYF
TRBV5-8	once	TRBJ2-7	.	TGTGCCAGCAGCTTTTCGACTAGTAGGGGCTACGAGCAGTACTTC	CASSFSTSRGYEQYF
TRBV2	.	TRBJ2-5	.	TGTGCCAGCAGTGAAGGACAGACCATCCAAGAGACCCAGTACTTC	CASSEGQTIQETQYF
TRBV11-2	.	TRBJ2-7	TRBD1	TGTGCCAGCAGGGCTCAGGGGGTTGAGCAGTACTTC	CASRAQGVEQYF
TRBV18	.	TRBJ1-6	.	TGTGCCAGCTCACCACCGGGCGCCGCCTATAATTCACCCCTCCACTTT	CASSPPGAAYNSPLHF
TRBV5-1	.	TRBJ2-5	TRBD1	TGCGCCAGCAGCTTGGCCCGAGGGGGCTTAGAGACCCAGTACTTC	CASSLARGGLETQYF
TRBV2	.	TRBJ1-1	.	TGTGCCAGCAGTGTCGGGTTGAACACTGAAGCTTTCTTT	CASSVGLNTEAFF
TRBV6-2/TRBV6-3	.	TRBJ2-1	TRBD2	TGTGCCAGCAGTTACTTTCGACTAGCGGGAGGAGACAATGAGCAGTTCTTC	CASSYFRLAGGDNEQFF
TRBV5-1	.	TRBJ2-1	TRBD2	TGCGCCAGCAGCTTGGTCAGCGGGGGGTCCCTCTACAATGAGCAGTTCTTC	CASSLVSGGSLYNEQFF
TRBV14	.	TRBJ1-2	.	TGTGCCAGCAGCCGCAGGTTACTTAACTATGGCTACACCTTC	CASSRRLLNYGYTF
TRBV6-5	.	TRBJ1-5	.	TGTGCCAGCAAAAGGACGAGGGTCGGGCAGCCCCAGCATTTT	CASKRTRVGQPQHF
TRBV11-2	.	TRBJ1-2	.	TGTGCCAGCAGCTTAGGGGGGCCCTATGGCTACACCTTC	CASSLGGPYGYTF
TRBV5-4	.	TRBJ1-2	.	TGTGCCAGCAGCTTACCCAGGGTTGGCTACACCTTC	CASSLPRVGYTF
TRBV7-2	.	TRBJ2-5	.	TGTGCCAGCAGCTTAGTACAGGGAGAATGGACCCAGTACTTC	CASSLVQGEWTQYF
TRBV21-1	.	TRBJ1-5	.	TGTGCCAGCAGCTCCCGGGACACCAATAATCAGCCCCAGCATTTT	CASSSRDTNNQPQHF
TRBV20-1	.	TRBJ2-1	.	TGCAGTGCTAGTTTGAGGTCTGGATACAATGAGCAGTTCTTC	CSASLRSGYNEQFF
TRBV2	.	TRBJ2-1	.	TGTGCCAGCAGAGAGGGAGTAGAGGGTGAGCAGTTCTTC	CASREGVEGEQFF
TRBV15	.	TRBJ2-2	TRBD1	TGTGCCACCAGCAGAGGCCGGGATCGGACAGGGGGTGAATCCGGGGAGCTGTTTTTT	CATSRGRDRTGGESGELFF
TRBV25-1	.	TRBJ2-1	TRBD1	TGTGCCAGCAGTGAATGGGGGACAGGGAGCAATGAGCAGTTCTTC	CASSEWGTGSNEQFF
TRBV14	.	TRBJ1-3	.	TGTGCCAGCAGCCAATCAACCCTCATGGGATCCGGAGGCTATGGCTATGGAAACACCATATATTTT	CASSQSTLMGSGGYGYGNTIYF